In its sample, the clone carrying this TCR beta chain was seen many times. CDR1 SGHDN and CDR2 FVKESK come from the germline V gene. V lost 0 bases and J 2 bases, leaving 11 bases between the germline ends. There are 15 residues in the CDR3. These data originate in a study of low-dose radiotherapy and immunotherapy resistance in tumors. Across the study: Cohort 1 was given 0.5 Gy fractions every 2 weeks, 6.5 Gy in total. Across 26 weeks, 13 Gy in total went to Cohort 2, delivered as 1 Gy per fraction every two weeks.

TRAV- and TRBV-specific primers were used for first-strand cDNA, which covered alpha and beta chains. Amplification of TCRs used a constant-region primer and V-primer adapter for roughly 22 PCR cycles. TCRdb reanalysed the reads using MiXCR and keeps one entry per CDR3 protein. Among 65,000 to 85,000 distinct CDR3 sequences, about a sixth were seen once, and the ten largest hold approximately 1.3%. Time point in this sample: after trial treatment. Treatment specified: LDRT plus nivolumab, ipilimumab, low-dose cyclophosphamide and aspirin (RACIN trial). Advanced solid tumors lacking tumor-infiltrating lymphocytes were present in eligible patients.

The receptor's source is a male donor with prostate cancer. This sample comprised PBMCs, obtained after low-dose radiotherapy plus immunotherapy. The chain combines TRBV14 with TRBJ2-7; D gene unclear. The CDR3 coding sequence is TGTGCCAGCAGCCAAGATGAGGCACTCCCCTACGAGCAGTACTTC. Amino acid sequence: CASSQDEALPYEQYF.